The 20 T cell receptor beta chains presented below share a single source sample, sequenced in a study of blood T cell repertoires in COVID-19. The table came from immunoSEQ multiplex PCR; TCRdb's copy has only in-frame clones and leaves some out. The sample shows about 240,000 clones, roughly 90% of them seen only once. The sequenced sample consisted of PBMCs or T cells enriched from blood (not recorded which). These receptors were obtained from a woman between 25 and 40 years old who had recovered from COVID-19.

The chain uses TRBV5-6 and TRBJ1-1; no reliable D call. Trimming removed 0 bases from V and 11 bases from J, with 8 bases in between. Germline V gives CDR1 SGHDT, CDR2 YYEEEE. This CDR3 is 11 amino acids long. The CDR3 protein is CASSLGRGAFF. The DNA of the CDR3 is TGTGCCAGCAGCTTGGGACGAGGGGCTTTCTTT.

This clone was detected once. This chain connects TRBV7-3 to TRBJ2-1; no clear D gene. The CDR3 sequence is 15 residues long. Germline CDR1 is SGHTA and CDR2 is FQGTGA. V dropped 5 bases and J dropped 0 bases, with 11 bases sitting between them. CDR3 sequence (DNA): TGTGCCAGCAGCCCCAGCGTGGTCTCCTACAATGAGCAGTTCTTC. Its translation is CASSPSVVSYNEQFF.

This clone showed up just a few times. The V call is TRBV14, the J call TRBJ2-1; no firm D call. Germline V gene data show CDR1 as SGHDN and CDR2 as FVKESK. The V end lost 1 base, the J end lost 2 bases, and 18 bases lay between the germline ends. The CDR3 covers 18 residues. CDR3 amino acids: CASSQGLGFRYPYNEQFF. DNA of the CDR3: TGTGCCAGCAGCCAAGGTCTAGGCTTCAGATACCCCTACAATGAGCAGTTCTTC. Full variable domain (missing parts from reference TRBV14 and TRBJ2-1): EAGVTQFPSHSVIEKGQTVTLRCDPISGHDNLYWYRRVMGKEIKFLLHFVKESKQDESGMPNNRFLAERTGGTYSTLKVQPAELEDSGVYFCASSQGLGFRYPYNEQFFGPGTRLTVL.

The chain employs TRBV27 and TRBJ2-1; 10 bases align to TRBD2. Germline trimming cut 5 bases from V and 5 bases from J; bases unmatched to any gene: 15. Germline CDR1 MNHEY, CDR2 SMNVEV (reference sequence). This CDR3 has 18 residues. The CDR3 here is CASSPTHPRTSGHNEQFF. As DNA, the CDR3 is TGTGCCAGCAGTCCTACCCATCCCCGGACTAGCGGTCACAATGAGCAGTTCTTC.

The rearrangement links TRBV14 to TRBJ2-1; 11 bases align to TRBD2. This CDR3 contains 20 residues. Losses at the gene ends were 0 bases for V and 8 bases for J; bases not matched to a gene: 18. Germline CDR1 is SGHDN and CDR2 is FVKESK. In DNA form, the CDR3 reads TGTGCCAGCAGCCAAGAGTTCGCTAGCGGGAGGTGGGGACCTCGTGATGAGCAGTTCTTC. It is translated as CASSQEFASGRWGPRDEQFF. Together with reference TRBV14 and TRBJ2-1, the CDR3 gives the full variable domain: EAGVTQFPSHSVIEKGQTVTLRCDPISGHDNLYWYRRVMGKEIKFLLHFVKESKQDESGMPNNRFLAERTGGTYSTLKVQPAELEDSGVYFCASSQEFASGRWGPRDEQFFGPGTRLTVL.

Notes on this clone: It is likely a read error, because the conserved phenylalanine at the end of the CDR3 is missing. The limits of the CDR3 on the DNA are not certain, so only TCRdb's listed CDR3 is given. The gene calls are TRBV30 and TRBJ2-7; TRBD2 was called by the table and not checked on the DNA. The CDR3 comprises 11 residues, both ends counted. Germline values: CDR1 GTSNPN, CDR2 SVGIG (reference sequence). The CDR3 here is CAWSPPGLLRL.

This rearrangement joins TRBV5-1 to TRBJ2-1; 8 bases line up with TRBD2. Germline lookup yields CDR1 SGHRS and CDR2 YFSETQ. V gave up 0 bases and J gave up 6 bases; unmatched junction bases: 14. The CDR3 consists of 18 residues. CDR3 DNA: TGCGCCAGCAGCTTGGCCCTACCGGGGGGGGTGAACAGCAATGAGCAGTTCTTC. Translated, it gives CASSLALPGGVNSNEQFF.

The chain has TRBV30 and TRBJ2-5; no firm D call. Germline CDR1 GTSNPN, CDR2 SVGIG (reference sequence). This CDR3 is built from 11 residues. V lost 4 bases to trimming and J lost 5 bases, with 8 bases between them. The CDR3 sequence is CAWKTRETQYF. DNA of the CDR3: TGTGCCTGGAAAACCCGGGAGACCCAGTACTTC.

The chain has TRBV24-1 and TRBJ2-3, with D possibly TRBD1 on 5 matching bases. The CDR3 sequence is 15 residues long. The germline V gene has CDR1 KGHDR and CDR2 SFDVKD. V lost 7 bases, J lost 4 bases, and 17 bases lay in between. CDR3 in amino acids: CATSPGLQVPDTQYF. DNA for the CDR3: TGTGCCACCAGCCCGGGCCTACAGGTTCCAGATACGCAGTATTTT.

This clone was detected only once. This chain links TRBV7-6 with TRBJ2-3; tentative D call: TRBD1 (5 bases). CDR3 length equals 16 residues. CDR1 and CDR2 from the germline V gene are SGHVS and FNYEAQ. The V end lost 5 bases, the J end lost 0 bases, and 15 bases lay between the germline ends. The CDR3 DNA reads TGTGCCAGCAGCCCACCCCAGGGTACTAGCACAGATACGCAGTATTTT. Its translation is CASSPPQGTSTDTQYF.

J is TRBJ2-1 and V is TRBV19, with D perhaps matching TRBD2 (6 bases). Germline-derived CDR1 and CDR2 are LNHDA and SQIVND (reference sequence). The V end lost 3 bases, the J end lost 7 bases, and 16 bases lay between the germline ends. The CDR3 is 15 residues long. The chain's CDR3 is CASSISAGPHNEQFF. CDR3 DNA sequence: TGTGCCAGTAGTATTTCGGCGGGGCCCCATAATGAGCAGTTCTTC.

This clone was picked up a small number of times. V is TRBV30 and J is TRBJ1-5; D possibly corresponds to TRBD1 (5 bases). Germline-derived CDR1 and CDR2 are GTSNPN and SVGIG (reference sequence). V was shortened by 3 bases and J by 7 bases, with 16 bases between the two germline ends. The CDR3 length is 14 residues. The CDR3 DNA follows: TGTGCCTGGAGGGGAGGGGTAGGTTTACAGCCCCAGCATTTT. Its protein product is CAWRGGVGLQPQHF.

This chain joins TRBV28 and TRBJ1-5; D possibly corresponds to TRBD1 (6 bases). CDR3 length: 14 residues. Germline CDR1 reads MDHEN; CDR2 reads SYDVKM. Trimming took 7 bases from V and 4 from J, leaving 14 bases between them. The CDR3 nucleotides are TGTGCCAGCACTATTGGACAGCTAAATCAGCCCCAGCATTTT. Its protein is CASTIGQLNQPQHF. The full variable domain, rest sourced from reference TRBV28 and TRBJ1-5, is DVKVTQSSRYLVKRTGEKVFLECVQDMDHENMFWYRQDPGLGLRLIYFSYDVKMKEKGDIPEGYSVSREKKERFSLILESASTNQTSMYLCASTIGQLNQPQHFGDGTRLSIL.

The genes are TRBV29-1 and TRBJ1-2; D call uncertain. Germline CDR1 and CDR2: SQVTM and ANQGSEA. The CDR3 runs 12 residues. V lost 6 bases to trimming and J lost 4 bases, with 12 bases between them. The CDR3: CSVPVEIYGYTF. In DNA, the CDR3 is TGCAGCGTCCCCGTAGAAATCTATGGCTACACCTTC.

The chain has TRBV7-3 and TRBJ2-1, with 9 nucleotides matching TRBD2. Germline lookup yields CDR1 SGHTA and CDR2 FQGTGA. This CDR3 comprises 19 residues. V was clipped by 2 bases and J by 8 bases; unmatched bases: 19. The CDR3 nucleotides read TGTGCCAGCAGCTTAGACCCCCCGGGGTTAGCGGGAGCTAGGCATGAGCAGTTCTTC. Amino acids: CASSLDPPGLAGARHEQFF.

This rearrangement joins TRBV24-1 to TRBJ2-1; TRBD2 might be the D (6 bases). The V end lost 7 bases, the J end lost 7 bases, and 16 bases lay between the germline ends. In germline, CDR1 is KGHDR, CDR2 SFDVKD. There are 14 residues in the CDR3. CDR3 DNA sequence: TGTGCCACCAGCGACACTAGCCGGGGGAATGAGCAGTTCTTC. Its translation is CATSDTSRGNEQFF.

The chain links TRBV12-3 or TRBV12-4 to TRBJ2-7; D gene uncertain. This CDR3 contains 13 residues. V gave up 0 bases and J gave up 3 bases, with 6 bases separating them. CDR3: CASSLALYYEQYF. For the CDR3, the DNA is TGTGCCAGCAGTTTAGCACTGTACTACGAGCAGTACTTC.

V usage is TRBV10-3 and J usage is TRBJ2-1, with 7 nucleotides matching TRBD1. Germline CDR1 is ENHRY and CDR2 is SYGVKD. The CDR3 sequence is 15 residues long. The CDR3 sequence is CAITQGIGSYNEQFF. CDR3 sequence (DNA): TGTGCGATTACACAGGGGATAGGCTCCTACAATGAGCAGTTCTTC.

This chain uses TRBV10-2 with TRBJ1-4, with 8 bases aligning to TRBD1. The CDR3 runs to 13 residues. The germline V gene encodes CDR1 WSHSY and CDR2 SAAADI. Unmatched junction bases numbered 4, after V lost 8 bases and J lost 5 bases. CDR3 sequence: CASFDRGNEKLFF. The CDR3 bases are TGCGCCAGCTTTGACAGGGGAAATGAAAAACTGTTTTTT.

The chain is built from TRBV20-1 and TRBJ2-1; 11 bases agree with TRBD2. The CDR3 is 15 residues long. Unmatched junction bases numbered 7, after V lost 3 bases and J lost 6 bases. Germline CDR1 reads DFQATT; CDR2 reads SNEGSKA (reference sequence). Written as DNA, the CDR3 is TGCAGTGCTAGTAATCCTCTAGCGGGAGGCAATGAGCAGTTCTTC. This gives the protein CSASNPLAGGNEQFF.